Below, one T cell receptor beta chain is given with its context. This CDR3 contains 15 residues. Germline loops: CDR1 SGHDT, CDR2 YYEEEE. Between the trimmed V and J ends, which lost 0 bases and 6 bases, there was a span of 15 bases. This entry is derived from a study of blood T cell repertoires in COVID-19. The assay was immunoSEQ multiplex PCR, and TCRdb's table has in-frame clones only and misses some. The table lists 400,000 to 550,000 clones, roughly 85% of them singletons. The rearrangement links TRBV5-6 to TRBJ1-1; TRBD1 might be the D (5 bases). The receptor comes from a woman aged 18 to 35 with acute COVID-19. The sequencing sample was made of PBMCs or T cells enriched from blood (not recorded which). CDR3 sequence reads: CASSLVTALGAEAFF. CDR3 DNA sequence: TGTGCCAGCAGCTTGGTGACAGCCCTGGGCGCTGAAGCTTTCTTT.